This entry lists 2 T cell receptor beta chains sequenced from one sample in a study of blood T cell repertoires in COVID-19. Data came from immunoSEQ multiplex PCR; TCRdb stores just in-frame clones and leaves some out. In the table there are 88,000 or so clones, approximately 86% of which are singletons. The sample consisted of peripheral blood. All receptors derive from a man aged 55 to 69 with acute or convalescent COVID-19.

The genes are TRBV4-1 and TRBJ1-2, with D tentatively TRBD1 (5 bases). The CDR3 contains 14 residues. Trimming left V 1 base short and J 4 bases short, with 10 bases between. Germline CDR1 reads MGHRA; CDR2 reads YSYEKL. The CDR3 DNA reads as TGCGCCAGCAGCCAAGGGGCAGGGTCCTATGGCTACACCTTC. It is translated as CASSQGAGSYGYTF.

The chain uses TRBV30 and TRBJ2-1; possibly TRBD2 for D (6 bases). CDR1 is GTSNPN and CDR2 is SVGIG in the germline V gene (reference sequence). V was pared by 4 bases and J by 9 bases, with 22 bases between. The CDR3 is 15 amino acids. CDR3 DNA sequence: TGTGCCTGGAACCGGCCGGGACTCCCTAAATTTGAGCAGTTCTTC. It is translated as CAWNRPGLPKFEQFF.